This entry lists 32 T cell receptor beta chains sequenced from one sample in a study of lymphopenia after photon versus proton radiotherapy. The table came from immunoSEQ multiplex PCR; TCRdb's copy has only in-frame clones and leaves some out. The sample yields about 83,000 clones, around four fifths seen once. The sequenced sample was peripheral blood, obtained from a patient treated with proton-based radiotherapy. The receptors originated from a man in his 60s with pancreatic cancer.

This chain links TRBV28 with TRBJ1-5; D is ambiguous. V was trimmed by 6 bases and J by 3 bases, leaving 12 bases between them. The CDR3 extends over 14 amino acids. Germline CDR1 reads MDHEN; CDR2 reads SYDVKM. The chain's CDR3 is CASSSGGINQPQHF. The CDR3 region has the DNA TGTGCCAGCAGCTCCGGTGGTATCAATCAGCCCCAGCATTTT.

The chain has TRBV4-2 and TRBJ2-1, with D perhaps TRBD2 (7 bases). Per germline, CDR1 LGHNA and CDR2 YNFKEQ. V was shortened by 0 bases and J by 5 bases, with 14 bases between the two germline ends. The CDR3 extends over 16 amino acids. The CDR3 nucleotides read TGTGCCAGCAGCCAAGAATCGACGGGGGGCAACAATGAGCAGTTCTTC. Its translation: CASSQESTGGNNEQFF.

Only one count was recorded for this clone. The J gene is TRBJ2-3, the V gene TRBV2; unclear D gene. Trimming removed 6 bases at V and 5 bases at J, with 6 bases between. The CDR3 length is 11 residues. The germline V gene has CDR1 SNHLY and CDR2 FYNNEI. CDR3 residues: CASRVGDTQYF. CDR3 nucleotide sequence: TGTGCCAGCAGGGTTGGAGATACGCAGTATTTT.

V usage is TRBV5-4 and J usage is TRBJ1-1, with unresolved D. Trimming left V 3 bases short and J 7 bases short, with 7 bases between. This CDR3 comprises 11 residues. From germline, CDR1 is SGHNT and CDR2 YYREEE (reference sequence). In nucleotides, the CDR3 is TGTGCCAGCAGCTCTTTAAGTGAAGCTTTCTTT. It encodes CASSSLSEAFF.

This clone appeared a few times. The V gene is TRBV4-3, the J gene TRBJ2-7; D unclear. Germline V lookup: CDR1 LGHNA, CDR2 YSLEER. The germline V and J ends were trimmed by 0 bases and 2 bases, with 11 bases remaining between them. The CDR3 runs to 15 residues. As DNA, the CDR3 is TGCGCCAGCAGCCAAGATCGTGGCAATGCCTACGAGCAGTACTTC. Its protein is CASSQDRGNAYEQYF.

V is TRBV7-2 and J is TRBJ2-1; D is uncertain. The germline V gene has CDR1 SGHTA and CDR2 FQGNSA. Trimming pared 1 base from V and 8 bases from J, leaving 9 bases between. The CDR3 loop spans 13 amino acids. CDR3: CASSLGTAHEQFF. CDR3 DNA: TGTGCCAGCAGCTTAGGGACCGCCCATGAGCAGTTCTTC.

The rearrangement uses TRBV2 and TRBJ2-7; 13 bases match TRBD2. The CDR3 runs 13 residues. V trimming: 6 bases; J trimming: 9 bases; junction bases outside the gene matches: 5. Per germline, CDR1 SNHLY and CDR2 FYNNEI. This chain's CDR3 is CASRGLAGVWQYF. CDR3 nucleotide sequence: TGTGCCAGCAGAGGACTAGCGGGAGTGTGGCAGTACTTC. Complete variable domain (other parts from reference TRBV2 and TRBJ2-7): EPEVTQTPSHQVTQMGQEVILRCVPISNHLYFYWYRQILGQKVEFLVSFYNNEISEKSEIFDDQFSVERPDGSNFTLKIRSTKLEDSAMYFCASRGLAGVWQYFGPGTRLTVT.

V gene TRBV19 combines with J gene TRBJ2-2, with D perhaps matching TRBD1 (6 bases). Germline lookup yields CDR1 LNHDA and CDR2 SQIVND (reference sequence). V was shortened by 6 bases and J by 0 bases, with 14 bases between the two germline ends. The CDR3 is 16 residues long. For the CDR3, the DNA is TGTGCCAGTAGAAAATCCGGGACATCGAACACCGGGGAGCTGTTTTTT. This encodes CASRKSGTSNTGELFF. The full variable domain, its missing parts supplied by reference TRBV19 and TRBJ2-2, is DGGITQSPKYLFRKEGQNVTLSCEQNLNHDAMYWYRQDPGQGLRLIYYSQIVNDFQKGDIAEGYSVSREKKESFPLTVTSAQKNPTAFYLCASRKSGTSNTGELFFGEGSRLTVL.

This clone was counted a single time. CDR3 sequence (DNA): TGTGCCAGCTCACCACAGACTAGCGGGAGCGCCGAGCAGTACTTC. Its protein product is CASSPQTSGSAEQYF. The chain joins TRBV18 to TRBJ2-7; 12 bases are a match to TRBD2. Germline trimming cut 1 base from V and 6 bases from J; bases unmatched to any gene: 4. The CDR3 spans 15 residues. Germline lookup yields CDR1 KGHSH and CDR2 LQKENI. The full variable domain, completed using reference TRBV18 and TRBJ2-7, is NAGVMQNPRHLVRRRGQEARLRCSPMKGHSHVYWYRQLPEEGLKFMVYLQKENIIDESGMPKERFSAEFPKEGPSILRIQQVVRGDSAAYFCASSPQTSGSAEQYFGPGTRLTVT.

V and J are TRBV5-4 and TRBJ1-2, with TRBD1 identical over 7 bases. Germline V gene lookup returns CDR1 SGHNT and CDR2 YYREEE (reference sequence). V lost 3 bases, J lost 2 bases, and 7 bases stayed unmatched. CDR3 length: 15 amino acids. CDR3 DNA sequence: TGTGCCAGCAGCTCTTGGACAGGAATAAACTATGGCTACACCTTC. Translating it yields CASSSWTGINYGYTF.

The rearrangement joins TRBV29-1 to TRBJ2-4, with D uncertain. V gave up 0 bases and J gave up 0 bases, with 12 bases separating them. Germline CDR1 reads SQVTM; CDR2 reads ANQGSEA. The CDR3 totals 16 residues. CDR3 amino acids: CSVEDPVGLAKNIQYF. DNA for the CDR3: TGCAGCGTTGAAGATCCAGTAGGGCTAGCCAAAAACATTCAGTACTTC.

The rearrangement uses TRBV6-1 and TRBJ1-2; perhaps TRBD1 as D (5 bases). Per the germline V gene, CDR1 is MNHNS and CDR2 is SASEGT. The V and J ends lost 3 bases and 4 bases respectively, with 9 bases between them. The CDR3 extends over 13 amino acids. Here the CDR3 reads CASSDPGAYGYTF. The CDR3 DNA reads TGTGCCAGCAGTGATCCCGGGGCCTATGGCTACACCTTC.

The CDR3: CASSWAIRGSEAFF. As DNA, the CDR3 is TGTGCCAGCAGTTGGGCGATTCGGGGCTCTGAAGCTTTCTTT. The J gene is TRBJ1-1, the V gene TRBV28; TRBD1 is a possible D gene (5 bases). V dropped 4 bases and J dropped 6 bases, with 15 bases sitting between them. The CDR3 has 14 amino acids. The germline V gene encodes CDR1 MDHEN and CDR2 SYDVKM.

The J gene is TRBJ1-5, the V gene TRBV7-8, with 7 nucleotides matching TRBD1. The length of the CDR3 is 15 residues. With 1 base clipped from V and 2 bases from J, the junction kept 2 bases outside the gene matches. Germline V gene sequence: CDR1 SGHVS, CDR2 FQNEAQ. The CDR3 here is CASSLVGQGNQPQHF. The CDR3 nucleotides are TGTGCCAGCAGCTTAGTTGGACAGGGCAATCAGCCCCAGCATTTT.

The chain combines TRBV28 with TRBJ2-5; TRBD2 is a possible D gene (5 bases). The CDR3 spans 13 residues. With 4 bases removed from V and 5 bases from J, the gap between germline ends came to 11 bases. Germline assignment: CDR1 MDHEN and CDR2 SYDVKM. CDR3 region: CASSSRGLETQYF. The DNA of the CDR3 is TGTGCCAGCAGTTCCAGAGGGTTGGAGACCCAGTACTTC.

The chain couples TRBV4-1 to TRBJ2-1; 9 bases match TRBD2. This CDR3 comprises 16 residues. Trimming at V came to 4 bases and at J to 8 bases, leaving 12 bases not matched to a gene. The germline V gene has CDR1 MGHRA and CDR2 YSYEKL. CDR3 DNA sequence: TGCGCCAGCAGCCGCCCGGGACTAGCAAGAGGTGATGAGCAGTTCTTC. Amino acids: CASSRPGLARGDEQFF.

J is TRBJ2-7 and V is TRBV20-1, with 7 bases identical to TRBD2. Per the germline V gene, CDR1 is DFQATT and CDR2 is SNEGSKA (reference sequence). The trim removed 1 base at V and 7 bases at J, leaving 1 base unmatched. The CDR3 length is 11 residues. CDR3 in DNA: TGCAGTGCTAGAGGGGAGGGTGAGCAGTACTTC. Amino acids: CSARGEGEQYF.

The V and J genes are TRBV23-1 and TRBJ2-7; D may be TRBD2 (6 bases). TRBV23-1 is identified as an open reading frame with a role that is uncertain. The CDR3 extends over 22 amino acids. The V end was cut by 1 base, the J end by 3 bases, with 34 bases between. CDR3 DNA: TGCGCCAGCAGTCAATTTACGAGACCCCCAAGGCCCGGGGGAATCTTTAGCTACGAGCAGTACTTC. It translates to CASSQFTRPPRPGGIFSYEQYF.

The chain links TRBV6-6 to TRBJ1-3; D is perhaps TRBD1 (5 bases). Germline lookup yields CDR1 MNHNY and CDR2 SVGAGI (reference sequence). CDR3 length: 16 amino acids. The V and J ends lost 0 bases and 0 bases respectively, with 9 bases between them. The CDR3 DNA follows: TGTGCCAGCAGTTACTCAGGGGTGGGCTCTGGAAACACCATATATTTT. It specifies CASSYSGVGSGNTIYF.

The chain links TRBV5-6 to TRBJ2-7; 15 nucleotides agree with TRBD2. In germline, CDR1 is SGHDT, CDR2 YYEEEE. The CDR3 consists of 15 residues. After removal of 4 bases from V and 6 bases from J, the junction contained 5 bases not matched to a gene. CDR3 region: CASSPGTSGRREQYF. The DNA for the CDR3 is TGTGCCAGCAGCCCGGGGACTAGCGGGAGGCGCGAGCAGTACTTC. Based on the CDR3 plus reference TRBV5-6 and TRBJ2-7, the full variable domain is DAGVTQSPTHLIKTRGQQVTLRCSPKSGHDTVSWYQQALGQGPQFIFQYYEEEERQRGNFPDRFSGHQFPNYSSELNVNALLLGDSALYLCASSPGTSGRREQYFGPGTRLTVT.

The V call is TRBV29-1, the J call TRBJ2-7; TRBD1 matches at 12 bases. The V gene's germline CDR1 is SQVTM and CDR2 ANQGSEA. This CDR3 contains 14 residues. The J segment lost 3 bases and the V segment lost 4 bases, leaving 4 bases of the junction unmatched. The DNA of the CDR3 is TGCAGCGTTGGTGGGACAGGGGGCCACTACGAGCAGTACTTC. Its translation: CSVGGTGGHYEQYF.

This chain joins TRBV6-6 and TRBJ2-1, with D unclear. With 5 bases removed from V and 3 bases from J, the gap between germline ends came to 5 bases. The CDR3 runs to 12 residues. Germline CDR1 reads MNHNY; CDR2 reads SVGAGI (reference sequence). CDR3 residues: CASSRDYNEQFF. As DNA, the CDR3 is TGTGCCAGCAGTCGAGACTACAATGAGCAGTTCTTC.

There are a few counts of this clone. The rearrangement links TRBV6-6 to TRBJ2-4; D is possibly TRBD1 or TRBD2 (5 bases each). V lost 4 bases and J 0 bases, leaving 13 bases between the germline ends. This CDR3 is built from 16 residues. Germline CDR1 reads MNHNY; CDR2 reads SVGAGI (reference sequence). CDR3 in amino acids: CASSFWSGLAKNIQYF. Here the CDR3 DNA reads TGTGCCAGCAGTTTTTGGTCGGGGCTAGCCAAAAACATTCAGTACTTC.

This clone came up a few times. The rearrangement links TRBV6-1 to TRBJ1-6, with D uncertain. This CDR3 is 11 amino acids long. V was trimmed by 6 bases and J by 7 bases, leaving 4 bases between them. Per germline, CDR1 MNHNS and CDR2 SASEGT. The CDR3 DNA reads as TGTGCCAGCAGCTTAAATTCACCCCTCCACTTT. Translation: CASSLNSPLHF.

The chain couples TRBV2 to TRBJ2-1, with 7 bases fitting TRBD1. V was pared by 8 bases and J by 4 bases, with 5 bases of the junction left unmatched. Germline loops: CDR1 SNHLY, CDR2 FYNNEI. The CDR3 contains 13 residues. The chain's CDR3 is CASGTATYNEQFF. In DNA, the CDR3 is TGTGCCAGCGGGACAGCTACTTACAATGAGCAGTTCTTC.

The rearrangement links TRBV6-6 to TRBJ1-3; TRBD1 matches at 8 bases. CDR3 length: 14 amino acids. V lost 4 bases to trimming and J lost 3 bases; unmatched junction nucleotides: 2. Germline V gene data show CDR1 as MNHNY and CDR2 as SVGAGI (reference sequence). CDR3 in amino acids: CASSSRGLGNTIYF. Here the CDR3 DNA reads TGTGCCAGCAGTTCCAGGGGGCTTGGAAACACCATATATTTT.

The J gene is TRBJ1-1, the V gene TRBV19; D call uncertain. This CDR3 has 15 residues. Germline-derived CDR1 and CDR2 are LNHDA and SQIVND (reference sequence). V was cut by 4 bases and J by 4 bases, with 16 bases left in between. The CDR3 sequence is CASSTRIGDFTEAFF. CDR3 coding DNA: TGTGCCAGTAGTACCCGCATTGGAGACTTCACTGAAGCTTTCTTT.

This chain connects TRBV11-2 to TRBJ1-1; a possible D gene is TRBD1 (6 bases). This CDR3 has 14 amino acids. Between the trimmed V and J ends, which lost 1 base and 2 bases, there was a span of 8 bases. Per the germline V gene, CDR1 is SGHAT and CDR2 is FQNNGV. CDR3 nucleotides: TGTGCCAGCAGCTTAGGGACAGCCAACACTGAAGCTTTCTTT. Protein: CASSLGTANTEAFF.

V usage is TRBV28 and J usage is TRBJ2-6; a possible D gene is TRBD2 (7 bases). V was cut by 10 bases and J by 2 bases, with 15 bases left in between. CDR1 and CDR2 from the germline V gene are MDHEN and SYDVKM. The CDR3 covers 15 residues. Written as DNA, the CDR3 is TGTGCCACCGAAGTGCGGGGGCCTGGGGCCAACGTCCTGACTTTC. This sequence encodes CATEVRGPGANVLTF.

This clone was found a few times. The V and J genes are TRBV4-1 and TRBJ2-7, with a possible D match to TRBD2 (6 bases). CDR3 length equals 16 residues. Germline CDR1 and CDR2: MGHRA and YSYEKL. The germline V and J ends were trimmed by 0 bases and 0 bases, with 12 bases remaining between them. The CDR3 protein is CASSQELALSSYEQYF. In DNA, the CDR3 is TGCGCCAGCAGCCAAGAGCTAGCGCTAAGCTCCTACGAGCAGTACTTC.

The rearrangement joins TRBV7-2 to TRBJ1-1; D unclear. V was shortened by 3 bases and J by 0 bases, with 5 bases between the two germline ends. In germline, CDR1 is SGHTA, CDR2 FQGNSA. The CDR3 sequence is 13 residues long. The CDR3 loop is CASSFTVNTEAFF. In DNA, the CDR3 is TGTGCCAGCAGCTTCACGGTGAACACTGAAGCTTTCTTT.

The chain joins TRBV7-2 to TRBJ2-1; the match to TRBD2 covers 10 bases. CDR1 is SGHTA and CDR2 is FQGNSA in the germline V gene. CDR3 length: 13 residues. V shed 6 bases and J 13 bases; nucleotides not matched to a gene: 9. Here the CDR3 DNA reads TGTGCCAGCAGACAACTAGCGGGGCCCAGTCAGTTCTTC. Translating it yields CASRQLAGPSQFF.